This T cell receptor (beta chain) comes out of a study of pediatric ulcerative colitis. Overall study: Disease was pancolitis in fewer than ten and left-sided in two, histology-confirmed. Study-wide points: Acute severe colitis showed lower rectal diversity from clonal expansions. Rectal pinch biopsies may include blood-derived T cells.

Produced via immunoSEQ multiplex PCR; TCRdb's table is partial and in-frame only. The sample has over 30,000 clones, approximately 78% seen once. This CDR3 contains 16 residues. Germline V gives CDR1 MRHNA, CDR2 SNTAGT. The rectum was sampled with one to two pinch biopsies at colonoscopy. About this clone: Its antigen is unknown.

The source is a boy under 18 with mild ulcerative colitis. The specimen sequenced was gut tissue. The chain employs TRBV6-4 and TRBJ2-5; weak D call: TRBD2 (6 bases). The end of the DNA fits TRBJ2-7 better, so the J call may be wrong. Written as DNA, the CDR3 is TGTGCCAGCATTATACGCGGGTCGGGGAGGCTCTACGAGCAGTACTTC. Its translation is CASIIRGSGRLYEQYF.